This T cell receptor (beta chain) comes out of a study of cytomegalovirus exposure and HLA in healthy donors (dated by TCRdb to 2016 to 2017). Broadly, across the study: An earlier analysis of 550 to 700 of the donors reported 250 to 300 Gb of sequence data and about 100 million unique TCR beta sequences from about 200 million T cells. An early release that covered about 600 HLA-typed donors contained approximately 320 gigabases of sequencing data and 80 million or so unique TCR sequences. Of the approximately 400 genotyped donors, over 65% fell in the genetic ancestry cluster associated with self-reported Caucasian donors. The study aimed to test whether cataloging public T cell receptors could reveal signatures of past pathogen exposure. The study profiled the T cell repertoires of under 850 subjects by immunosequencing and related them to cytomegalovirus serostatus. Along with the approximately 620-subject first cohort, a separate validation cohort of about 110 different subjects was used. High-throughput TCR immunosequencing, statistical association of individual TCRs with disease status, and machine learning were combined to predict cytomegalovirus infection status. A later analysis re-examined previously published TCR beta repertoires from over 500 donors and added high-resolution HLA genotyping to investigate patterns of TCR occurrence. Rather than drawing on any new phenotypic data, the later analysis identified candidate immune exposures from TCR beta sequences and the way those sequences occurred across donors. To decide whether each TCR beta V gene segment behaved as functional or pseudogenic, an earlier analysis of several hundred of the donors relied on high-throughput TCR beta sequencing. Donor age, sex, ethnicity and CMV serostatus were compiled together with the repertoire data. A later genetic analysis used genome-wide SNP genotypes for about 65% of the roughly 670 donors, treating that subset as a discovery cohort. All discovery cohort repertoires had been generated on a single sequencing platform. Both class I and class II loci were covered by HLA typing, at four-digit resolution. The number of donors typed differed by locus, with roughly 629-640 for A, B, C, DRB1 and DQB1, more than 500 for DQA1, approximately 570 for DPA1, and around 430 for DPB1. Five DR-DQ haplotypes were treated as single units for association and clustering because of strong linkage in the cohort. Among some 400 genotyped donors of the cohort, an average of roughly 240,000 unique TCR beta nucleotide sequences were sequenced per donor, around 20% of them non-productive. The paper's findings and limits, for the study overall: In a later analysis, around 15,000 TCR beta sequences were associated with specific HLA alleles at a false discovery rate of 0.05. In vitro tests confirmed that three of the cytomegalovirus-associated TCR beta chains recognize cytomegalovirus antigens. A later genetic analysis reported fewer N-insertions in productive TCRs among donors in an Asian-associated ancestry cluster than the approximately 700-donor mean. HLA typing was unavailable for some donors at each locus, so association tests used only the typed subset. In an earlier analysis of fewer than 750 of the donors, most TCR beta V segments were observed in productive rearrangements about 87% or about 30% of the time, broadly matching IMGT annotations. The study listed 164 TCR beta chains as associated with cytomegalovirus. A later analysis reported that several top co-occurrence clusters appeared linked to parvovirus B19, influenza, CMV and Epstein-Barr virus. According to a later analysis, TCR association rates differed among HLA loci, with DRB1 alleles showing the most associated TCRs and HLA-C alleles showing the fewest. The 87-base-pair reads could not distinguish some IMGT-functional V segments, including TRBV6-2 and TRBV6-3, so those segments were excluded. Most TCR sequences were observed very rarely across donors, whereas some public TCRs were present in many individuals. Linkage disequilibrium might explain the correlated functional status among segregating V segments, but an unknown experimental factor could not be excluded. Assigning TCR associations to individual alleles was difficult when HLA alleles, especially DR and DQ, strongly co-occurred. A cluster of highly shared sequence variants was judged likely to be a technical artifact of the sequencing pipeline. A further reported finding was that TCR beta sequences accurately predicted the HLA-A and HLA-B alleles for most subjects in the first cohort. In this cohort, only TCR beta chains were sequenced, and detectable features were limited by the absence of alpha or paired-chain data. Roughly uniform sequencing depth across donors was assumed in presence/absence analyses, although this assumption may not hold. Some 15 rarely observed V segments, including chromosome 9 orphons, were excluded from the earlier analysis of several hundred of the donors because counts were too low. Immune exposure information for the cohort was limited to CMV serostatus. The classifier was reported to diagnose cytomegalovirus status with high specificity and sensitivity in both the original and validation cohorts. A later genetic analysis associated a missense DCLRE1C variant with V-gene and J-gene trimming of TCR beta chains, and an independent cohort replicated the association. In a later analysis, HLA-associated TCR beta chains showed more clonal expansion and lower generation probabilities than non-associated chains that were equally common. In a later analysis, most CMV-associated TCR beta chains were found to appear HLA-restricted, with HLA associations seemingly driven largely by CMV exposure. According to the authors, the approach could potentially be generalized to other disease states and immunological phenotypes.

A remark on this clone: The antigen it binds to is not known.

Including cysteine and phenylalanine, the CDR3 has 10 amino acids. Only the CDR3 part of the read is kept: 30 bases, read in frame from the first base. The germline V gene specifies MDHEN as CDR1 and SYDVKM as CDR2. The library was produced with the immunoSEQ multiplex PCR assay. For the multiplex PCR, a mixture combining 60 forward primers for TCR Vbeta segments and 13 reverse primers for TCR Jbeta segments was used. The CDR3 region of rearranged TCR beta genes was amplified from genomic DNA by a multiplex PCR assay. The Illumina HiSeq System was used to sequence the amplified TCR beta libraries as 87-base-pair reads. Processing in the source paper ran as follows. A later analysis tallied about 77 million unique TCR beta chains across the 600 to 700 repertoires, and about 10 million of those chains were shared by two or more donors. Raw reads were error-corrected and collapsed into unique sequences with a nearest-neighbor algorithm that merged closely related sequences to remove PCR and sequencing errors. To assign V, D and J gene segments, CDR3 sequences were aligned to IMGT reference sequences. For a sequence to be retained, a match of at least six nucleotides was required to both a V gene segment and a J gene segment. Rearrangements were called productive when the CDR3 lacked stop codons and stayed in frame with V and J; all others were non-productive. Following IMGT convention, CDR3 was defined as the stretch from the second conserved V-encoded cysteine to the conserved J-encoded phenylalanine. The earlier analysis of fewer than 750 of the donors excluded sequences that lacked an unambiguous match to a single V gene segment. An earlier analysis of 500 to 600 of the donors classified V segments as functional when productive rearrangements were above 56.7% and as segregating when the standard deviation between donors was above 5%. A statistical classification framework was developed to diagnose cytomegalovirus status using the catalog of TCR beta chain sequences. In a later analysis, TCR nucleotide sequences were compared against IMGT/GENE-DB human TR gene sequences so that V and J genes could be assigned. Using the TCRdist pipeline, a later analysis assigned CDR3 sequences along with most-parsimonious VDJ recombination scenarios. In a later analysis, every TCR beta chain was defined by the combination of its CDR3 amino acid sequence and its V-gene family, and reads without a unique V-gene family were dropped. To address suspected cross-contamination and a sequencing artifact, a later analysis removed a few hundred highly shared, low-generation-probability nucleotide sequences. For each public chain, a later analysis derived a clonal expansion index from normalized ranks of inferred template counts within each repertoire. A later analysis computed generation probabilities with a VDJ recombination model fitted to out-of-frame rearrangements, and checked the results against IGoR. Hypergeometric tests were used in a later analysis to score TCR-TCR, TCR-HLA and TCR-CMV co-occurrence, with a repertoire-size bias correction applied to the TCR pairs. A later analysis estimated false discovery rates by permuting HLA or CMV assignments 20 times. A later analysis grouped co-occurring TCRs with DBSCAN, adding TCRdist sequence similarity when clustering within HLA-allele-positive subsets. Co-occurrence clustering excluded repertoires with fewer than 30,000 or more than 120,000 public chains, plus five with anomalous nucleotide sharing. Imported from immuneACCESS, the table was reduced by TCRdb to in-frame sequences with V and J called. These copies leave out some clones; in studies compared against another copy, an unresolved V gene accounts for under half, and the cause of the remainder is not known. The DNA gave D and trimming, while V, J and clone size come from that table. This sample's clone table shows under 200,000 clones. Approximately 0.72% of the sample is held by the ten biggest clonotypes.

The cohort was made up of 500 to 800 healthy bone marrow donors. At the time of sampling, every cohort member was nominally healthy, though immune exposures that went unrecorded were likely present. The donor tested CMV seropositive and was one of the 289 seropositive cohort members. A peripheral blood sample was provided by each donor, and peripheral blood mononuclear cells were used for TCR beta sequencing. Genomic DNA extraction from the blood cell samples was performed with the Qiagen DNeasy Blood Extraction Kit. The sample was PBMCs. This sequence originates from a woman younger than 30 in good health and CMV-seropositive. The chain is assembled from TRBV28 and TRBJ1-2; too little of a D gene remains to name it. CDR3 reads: CGTYAYGYTF. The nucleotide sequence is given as TGTGGGACTTACGCCTATGGCTACACCTTC.